The present T cell receptor (beta chain) was sequenced within a study of T cells after yellow fever vaccination. Study context: Preparation of fractions with low cell numbers was performed using SMART-Seq v4 Ultra Low Input. Findings and caveats of the study: It was the secondary response that reached its peak faster, day 5 versus 15, but it was weaker. Post-booster samples contained most primary-vaccination clones (around 95% CD4, 88% CD8).

V lost 7 bases, J lost 4 bases, and 16 bases lay in between. The CDR3 is made up of 14 amino acids. The table lists this clonotype with a few counts. As yet, its antigen is unknown. 5'RACE template switching produced TCR cDNA carrying a universal primer site and UMIs. TCRdb reprocessed the 5' RACE reads via MiXCR and lists one record per CDR3 protein. The data hold some 220,000 distinct CDR3 sequences, with around 3.1% observed a single time. The receptor was isolated from a man younger than 35 who received the YFV17D yellow fever vaccine. The chain employs TRBV12-3 or TRBV12-4 and TRBJ1-2; tentatively, D is TRBD1 (6 bases). Sequences were derived from CD4+ T cells sorted from PBMCs, sampled 10 days after the yellow fever booster vaccination. For the CDR3, the DNA is TGTGCCAGCACCTTAGGGGGGGAGAGCTATGGCTACACCTTC. Protein product: CASTLGGESYGYTF.